This T cell receptor (beta chain) originates from a study of CD8 T cells in ankylosing spondylitis. Construction of TCR beta libraries was performed using quantitative 5'-RACE with molecular barcodes. TCRdb reprocessed the 5' RACE reads with MiXCR, giving one entry per CDR3 protein. Of 250,000 or so distinct CDR3 sequences in the sample, approximately 24% were seen once. Study observations and caveats: Ankylosing spondylitis blood appeared to be characterized by a TCR beta motif of several highly homologous variants.

This clonotype was counted many times. Its target is not known. The CDR3 extends over 14 amino acids. The V and J ends lost 1 base and 1 base respectively, with 11 bases between them. CDR1 is DFQATT and CDR2 is SNEGSKA in the germline V gene (reference sequence). The chain joins TRBV20-1 to TRBJ2-7; unclear D gene. The receptor's source is a male donor with ankylosing spondylitis or in good health (not recorded which). The sample consisted of blood, either unsorted or a sorted T cell fraction (not recorded which). CDR3 in amino acids: CSARVGPQSYEQYF. CDR3 DNA sequence: TGCAGTGCTAGAGTAGGCCCTCAGTCCTACGAGCAGTACTTC.